This is a list of T cell receptor beta chains from one sample in a study of T cell responses to AZD1222 COVID-19 vaccine. Libraries were prepared by immunoSEQ multiplex PCR; TCRdb keeps only in-frame clonotypes and omits some of them. The sample consists of 55,000 to 90,000 clones, roughly four fifths of them appearing once. The sample was peripheral blood, taken on day 0 of AZD1222 vaccination. Every receptor here comes from an adult in good health. Both conserved end residues are part of each CDR3.

v_call	j_call	cdr3_aa
TRBV7-8	TRBJ2-7	CASSFQTGPYEQYF
TRBV7-6	TRBJ1-2	CASSLGAGGNYGYTF
TRBV7-2	TRBJ2-7	CASSLEVRSYEQYF
TRBV9	TRBJ2-3	CASSAGPTDTQYF
TRBV2	TRBJ1-2	CASRRGQGEGYTF
TRBV9	TRBJ1-2	CASSVQEGRGYTF
TRBV9	TRBJ1-6	CASSTGTNSPLHF
TRBV5-1	TRBJ1-2	CASSLYGDSFLGYTF
TRBV10-2	TRBJ2-3	CASSEGRPPNTQYF
TRBV2	TRBJ2-7	CATRPQGTREQYF
TRBV19	TRBJ1-1	CASSPFGTGGTEAFF
TRBV24-1	TRBJ2-7	CATRAPDRSGEQYF
TRBV4-1	TRBJ1-5	CASSPGTEVNQPQHF
TRBV6-5	TRBJ2-1	CASSRLAGGPGEQFF
TRBV5-1	TRBJ1-1	CASSLERRGTEAFF
TRBV7-8	TRBJ2-3	CASSQGQGPADTQYF
TRBV27	TRBJ1-1	CASSLLGRQDEAFF
TRBV7-9	TRBJ2-5	CASSLELASHGTQYF
TRBV28	TRBJ1-1	CASSEWTVSVNTEAFF
TRBV5-4	TRBJ2-7	CASSLAGTAEQYF
TRBV2	TRBJ1-6	CASSEQGNSPLHF
TRBV9	TRBJ2-2	CASSASRMNTGELFF
TRBV6-5	TRBJ2-1	CASRSSGGAYEQFF
TRBV7-8	TRBJ2-7	CASSQEGAGGEYEQYF
TRBV4-2	TRBJ2-7	CASSDSYSYEQYF
TRBV9	TRBJ1-1	CASGDPPKSFF
TRBV29-1	TRBJ1-2	CSAGLGDLSGYTF
TRBV5-5	TRBJ2-1	CASSLATRVVDEQFF
TRBV7-9	TRBJ1-4	CASSPSQNNEKLFF
TRBV28	TRBJ1-5	CASSSPGERQPQHF
TRBV4-1	TRBJ2-7	CASSHPGQGRYEQYF
TRBV9	TRBJ2-6	CASSVRGGGTSGANVLTF
TRBV9	TRBJ1-6	CASSPGQESSYNSPLHF
TRBV6-5	TRBJ2-7	CASSYGAGGAYEQYF
TRBV5-1	TRBJ1-4	CASSLQAANEKLFF
TRBV27	TRBJ1-1	CASNPQGSYTEAFF
TRBV7-8	TRBJ2-2	CASSPSRGQGQSNTGELFF
TRBV21-1	TRBJ2-7	CASSKRAIQSNEQYF
TRBV5-1	TRBJ2-3	CASSSGSTDTQYF
TRBV10-3	TRBJ2-7	CAISDSTAGYEQYF
TRBV5-1	TRBJ2-7	CASSLGGQPEQYF
TRBV19	TRBJ1-4	CASSEGNNEKLFF
TRBV28	TRBJ1-6	CATFRGSSYNSPLHF
TRBV4-3	TRBJ1-5	CASSQETGSGQPQHF
TRBV30	TRBJ2-3	CAWNPAIDTQYF
TRBV21-1	TRBJ2-7	CASSKDLQTGRRTYEQYF
TRBV5-5	TRBJ1-2	CASLGGNYGYTF
TRBV7-8	TRBJ1-4	CASSLARQGLGNEKLFF
TRBV5-1	TRBJ2-5	CASSLQQGRETQYF
TRBV13	TRBJ2-5	CASSSGGPGETQYF
TRBV15	TRBJ1-5	CATSRVYETASNQPQHF
TRBV4-1	TRBJ2-5	CASSQDEVTQYF
TRBV7-8	TRBJ1-1	CASSLRGTPEVNTEAFF